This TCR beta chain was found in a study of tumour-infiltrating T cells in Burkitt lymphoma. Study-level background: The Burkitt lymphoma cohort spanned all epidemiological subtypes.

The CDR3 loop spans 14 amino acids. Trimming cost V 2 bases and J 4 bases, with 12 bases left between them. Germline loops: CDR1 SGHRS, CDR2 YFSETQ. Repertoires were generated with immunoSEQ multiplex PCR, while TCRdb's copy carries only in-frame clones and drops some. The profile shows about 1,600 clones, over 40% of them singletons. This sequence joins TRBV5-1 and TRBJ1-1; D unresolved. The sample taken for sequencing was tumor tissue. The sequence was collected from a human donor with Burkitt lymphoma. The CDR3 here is CASSLGGWSTEAFF. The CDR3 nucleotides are TGCGCCAGCAGCTTAGGCGGATGGAGCACTGAAGCTTTCTTT.